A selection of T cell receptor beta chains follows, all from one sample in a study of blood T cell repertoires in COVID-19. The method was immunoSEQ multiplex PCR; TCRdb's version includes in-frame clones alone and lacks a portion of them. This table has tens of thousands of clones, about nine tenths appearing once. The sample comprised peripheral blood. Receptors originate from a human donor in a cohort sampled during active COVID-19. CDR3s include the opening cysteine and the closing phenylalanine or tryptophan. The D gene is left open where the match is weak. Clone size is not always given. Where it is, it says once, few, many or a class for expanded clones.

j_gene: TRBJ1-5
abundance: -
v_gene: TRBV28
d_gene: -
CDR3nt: TGTGCCAGCAGACTATCGCCGGGAGCAGGCCTTAATCAGCCCCAGCATTTT
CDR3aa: CASRLSPGAGLNQPQHF

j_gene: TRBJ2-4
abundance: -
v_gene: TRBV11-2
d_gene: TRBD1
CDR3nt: TGTGCCAGCAGCTTAGGCCTGACAGGGGACGGACTCATTCAGTACTTC
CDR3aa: CASSLGLTGDGLIQYF

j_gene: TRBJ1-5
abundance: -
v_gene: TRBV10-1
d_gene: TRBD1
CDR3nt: TGCGCCAGCACTATGGACAGGTATCAGCCCCAGCATTTT
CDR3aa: CASTMDRYQPQHF

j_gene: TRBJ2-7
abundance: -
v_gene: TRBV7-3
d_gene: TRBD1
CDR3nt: TGTGCCAGCAGCCTCCACAGGGGCCGTGTGGGCGAGCAGTACTTC
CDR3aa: CASSLHRGRVGEQYF

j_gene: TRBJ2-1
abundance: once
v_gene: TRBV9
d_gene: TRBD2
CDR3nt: TGTGCCAGCAGCGTAGGAGGTAGCGGGGGATACAATGAGCAGTTCTTC
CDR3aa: CASSVGGSGGYNEQFF

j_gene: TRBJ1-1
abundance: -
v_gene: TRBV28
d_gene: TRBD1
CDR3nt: TGTGCCAGCAGAAGAACAGGGGGCCGGGCTGAAGCTTTCTTT
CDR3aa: CASRRTGGRAEAFF

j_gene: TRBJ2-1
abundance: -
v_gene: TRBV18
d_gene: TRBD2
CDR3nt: TGTGCCAGCTCACTACTACCGGGACTAGCGGGAGGGCCTGGAAATGAGCAGTTCTTC
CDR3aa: CASSLLPGLAGGPGNEQFF

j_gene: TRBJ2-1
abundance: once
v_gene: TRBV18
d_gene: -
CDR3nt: TGTGCCAGCTCACTGAATTCCCGGGGTGAGCAGTTCTTC
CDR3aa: CASSLNSRGEQFF

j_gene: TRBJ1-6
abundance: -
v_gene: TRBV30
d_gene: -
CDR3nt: TGTGCCTGGGGACCTCAGGGCACGTATAATTCACCCCTCCACTTT
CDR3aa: CAWGPQGTYNSPLHF

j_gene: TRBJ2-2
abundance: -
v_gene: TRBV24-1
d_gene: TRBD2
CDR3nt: TGTGCCACCAATGATAGGACTAGCGGGAGGAACGGGGAGCTGTTTTTT
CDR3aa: CATNDRTSGRNGELFF

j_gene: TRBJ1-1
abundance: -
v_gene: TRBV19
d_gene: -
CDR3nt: TGTGCCAGTAGTATAGTAGCGAACACTGAAGCTTTCTTT
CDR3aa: CASSIVANTEAFF

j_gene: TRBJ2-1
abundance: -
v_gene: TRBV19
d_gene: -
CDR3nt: TGTGCCAGTAGTATGAGAGGGGGCAATGAGCAGTTCTTC
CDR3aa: CASSMRGGNEQFF

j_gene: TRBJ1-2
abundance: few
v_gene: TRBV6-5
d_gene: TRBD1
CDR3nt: TGTGCCAGCAGAGCGACAGGGGCCCATGGCTACACCTTC
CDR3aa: CASRATGAHGYTF

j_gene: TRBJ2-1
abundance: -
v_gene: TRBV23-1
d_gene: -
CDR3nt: TGCGCCAGCAGTCATATTTCTGACGGGAGCATCTACAATGAGCAGTTCTTC
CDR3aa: CASSHISDGSIYNEQFF

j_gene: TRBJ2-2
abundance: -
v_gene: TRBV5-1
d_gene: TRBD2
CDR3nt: TGCGCCAGCAGCTTGGGGACTAGCGGGAGCACCGGGGAGCTGTTTTTT
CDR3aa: CASSLGTSGSTGELFF

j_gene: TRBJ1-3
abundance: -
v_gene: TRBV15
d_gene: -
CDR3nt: TGTGCCACCAGCAGAGATACGCGGATCTCTGGAAACACCATATATTTT
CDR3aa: CATSRDTRISGNTIYF

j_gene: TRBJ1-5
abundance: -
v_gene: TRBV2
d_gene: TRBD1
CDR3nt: TGTGCCAGCAGCCAGGGGGGAGGTAATCAGCCCCAGCATTTT
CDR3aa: CASSQGGGNQPQHF

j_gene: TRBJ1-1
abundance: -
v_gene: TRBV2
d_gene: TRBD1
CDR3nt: TGTGCCAGCAGCGAAGGGGGACAGGGAGGAGCTTTCTTT
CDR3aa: CASSEGGQGGAFF

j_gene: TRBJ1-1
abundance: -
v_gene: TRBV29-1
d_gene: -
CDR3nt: TGCAGCGTTGATCCCGGCAGGGAGAACACTGAAGCTTTCTTT
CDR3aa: CSVDPGRENTEAFF

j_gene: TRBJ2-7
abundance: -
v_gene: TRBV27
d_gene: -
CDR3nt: TGTGCCAGCAGCCTCCCCCCCGGGGAGTACCCGAGGGAGCAGTACTTC
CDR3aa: CASSLPPGEYPREQYF

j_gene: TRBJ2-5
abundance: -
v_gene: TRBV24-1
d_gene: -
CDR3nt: TGTGCCACCAGTGATCCCTCCGGGGGGCTAAGTGAGACCCAGTACTTC
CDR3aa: CATSDPSGGLSETQYF

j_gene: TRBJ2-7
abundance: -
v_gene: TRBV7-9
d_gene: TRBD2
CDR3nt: TGTGCCAGCAGCTCAGGGACTAGCGGCACCTACGAGCAGTACTTC
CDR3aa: CASSSGTSGTYEQYF

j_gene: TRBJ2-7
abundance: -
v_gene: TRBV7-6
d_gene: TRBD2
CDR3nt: TGTGCCAGCAGCCCGCGGACTAGCGGGACGTACGAGCAGTACTTC
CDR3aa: CASSPRTSGTYEQYF

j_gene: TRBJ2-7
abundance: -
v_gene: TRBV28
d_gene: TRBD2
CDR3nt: TGTGCCAGCAGTTCGGCAGAAGCGGGAGGTTTCGAGCAGTACTTC
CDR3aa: CASSSAEAGGFEQYF

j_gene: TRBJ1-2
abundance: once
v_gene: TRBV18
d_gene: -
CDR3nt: TGTGCCAGCTCACCAGGCTGGTATGGCTACACCTTC
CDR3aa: CASSPGWYGYTF

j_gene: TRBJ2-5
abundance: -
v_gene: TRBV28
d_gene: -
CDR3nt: TGTGCCAGCAGTCCCAAAGTAGGGAGGACTTGGTTAGAGACCCAGTACTTC
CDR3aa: CASSPKVGRTWLETQYF

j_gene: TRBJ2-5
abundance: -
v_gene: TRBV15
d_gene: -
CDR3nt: TGTGCCACCAGCAGAGATAAGACCCAGTACTTC
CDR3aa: CATSRDKTQYF

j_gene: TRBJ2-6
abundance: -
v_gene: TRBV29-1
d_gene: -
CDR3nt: TGCAGCGTTGAAGGGACTCCCGGGACTGGGGCCAACGTCCTGACTTTC
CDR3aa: CSVEGTPGTGANVLTF

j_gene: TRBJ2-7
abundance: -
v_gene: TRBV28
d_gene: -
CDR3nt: TGTGCCAGCAGTTCAAACTTCGGGAGCGAGCAGTACTTC
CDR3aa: CASSSNFGSEQYF

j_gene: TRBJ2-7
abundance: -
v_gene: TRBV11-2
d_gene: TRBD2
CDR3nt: TGTGCCAGCAGCTTAGGTAGGGCTAGCGGGAGGTACGAGCAGTACTTC
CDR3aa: CASSLGRASGRYEQYF

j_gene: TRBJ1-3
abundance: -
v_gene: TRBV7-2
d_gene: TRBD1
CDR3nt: TGTGCCAGCAGCCGGGGACAGAGGGGAAACACCATATATTTT
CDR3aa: CASSRGQRGNTIYF

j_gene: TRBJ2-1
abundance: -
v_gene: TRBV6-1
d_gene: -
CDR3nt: TGTGCCAGCAGTGACCCTGCTAGGAGCTCCTACAATGAGCAGTTCTTC
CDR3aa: CASSDPARSSYNEQFF

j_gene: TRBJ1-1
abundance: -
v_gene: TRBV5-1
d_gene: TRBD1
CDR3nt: TGCGCCAGCAGGAGACAGGGGGGAACTGAAGCTTTCTTT
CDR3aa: CASRRQGGTEAFF

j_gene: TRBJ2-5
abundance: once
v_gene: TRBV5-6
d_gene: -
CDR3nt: TGTGCCAGCAGCTTGGCTGACAGGAAAGAGACCCAGTACTTC
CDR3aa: CASSLADRKETQYF

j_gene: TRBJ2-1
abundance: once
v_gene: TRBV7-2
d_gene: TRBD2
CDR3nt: TGTGCCAGCAGCTTAGTGTGGGAGGGACAGTTCTTC
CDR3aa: CASSLVWEGQFF

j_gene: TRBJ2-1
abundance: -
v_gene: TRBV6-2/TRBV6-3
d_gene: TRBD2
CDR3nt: TGTGCCAGCAGCCGGACTAGCGGAGGATACAATGAGCAGTTCTTC
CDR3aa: CASSRTSGGYNEQFF

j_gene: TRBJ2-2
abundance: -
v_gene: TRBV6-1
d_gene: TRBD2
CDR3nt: TGTGCCAGCAGTGAACTCATAGCGGGAGCAACCGGGGAGCTGTTTTTT
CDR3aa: CASSELIAGATGELFF

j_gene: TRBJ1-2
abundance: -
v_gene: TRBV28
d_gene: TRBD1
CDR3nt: TGTGCCAGCAGTTCAGGGGGAATTGAGGGCTACACCTTC
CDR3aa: CASSSGGIEGYTF

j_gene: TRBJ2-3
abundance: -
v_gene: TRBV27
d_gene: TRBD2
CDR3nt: TGTGCCAGCAGTTTATGGACTAGCGGGTACACAGATACGCAGTATTTT
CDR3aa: CASSLWTSGYTDTQYF

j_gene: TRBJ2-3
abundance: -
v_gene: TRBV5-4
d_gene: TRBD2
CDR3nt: TGTGCCAGCAGTACCGGGACTAGCGGGAGGGCGACAGATACGCAGTATTTT
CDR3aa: CASSTGTSGRATDTQYF

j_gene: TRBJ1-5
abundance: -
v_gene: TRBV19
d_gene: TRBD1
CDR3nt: TGTGCCAGTAATCCGACAGGGGTCAATCAGCCCCAGCATTTT
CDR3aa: CASNPTGVNQPQHF

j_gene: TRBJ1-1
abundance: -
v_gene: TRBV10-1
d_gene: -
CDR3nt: TGCGCCACCGCTCGGGGGAGGGACACTGAAGCTTTCTTT
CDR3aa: CATARGRDTEAFF

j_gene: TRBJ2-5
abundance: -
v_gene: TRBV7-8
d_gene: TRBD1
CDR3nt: TGTGCCAGCAGCGCCGGACAGGGGGCGGAGACCCAGTACTTC
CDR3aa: CASSAGQGAETQYF

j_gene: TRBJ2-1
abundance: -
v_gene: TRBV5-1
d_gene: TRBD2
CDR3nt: TGCGCCAGCAGCCGTACTAGCGGAGGCTACAATGAGCAGTTCTTC
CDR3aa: CASSRTSGGYNEQFF

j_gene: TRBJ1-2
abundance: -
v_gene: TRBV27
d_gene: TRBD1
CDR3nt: TGTGCCAGCAGACAGGGGGTTAATTCTTATGGCTACACCTTC
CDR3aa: CASRQGVNSYGYTF

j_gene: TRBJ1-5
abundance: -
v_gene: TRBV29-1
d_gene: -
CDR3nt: TGCAGCGCCGGAGAGATTAATCAGCCCCAGCATTTT
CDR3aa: CSAGEINQPQHF

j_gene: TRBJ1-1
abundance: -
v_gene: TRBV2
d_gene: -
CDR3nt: TGTGCCAGTCACTCCACCGCGGGCACTGAAGCTTTCTTT
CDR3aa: CASHSTAGTEAFF

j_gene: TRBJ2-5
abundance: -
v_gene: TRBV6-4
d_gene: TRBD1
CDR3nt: TGTGCCAGCAGTGACTGGCGGGACAGGGGCCGGGGGAAAGAGACCCAGTACTTC
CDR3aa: CASSDWRDRGRGKETQYF

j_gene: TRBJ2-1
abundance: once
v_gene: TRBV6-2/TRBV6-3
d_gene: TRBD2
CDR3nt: TGTGCCAGCAGTTACCGGATAGCGGGAGGCCCTGAGCAGTTCTTC
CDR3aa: CASSYRIAGGPEQFF

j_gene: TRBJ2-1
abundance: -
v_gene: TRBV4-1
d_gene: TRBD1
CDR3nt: TGCGCCAGCAGCCACAACCGGGACAGGGTGAGGGATGAGCAGTTCTTC
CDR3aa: CASSHNRDRVRDEQFF